This T cell receptor beta chain was found in a study of cytomegalovirus exposure and HLA in healthy donors. Background on the study: The same platform was used for the approximately 110 validation repertoires and the roughly 700 first-cohort repertoires, a later analysis reported.

Assay used: immunoSEQ multiplex PCR; TCRdb lists only in-frame clones, some missing. The data show under 300,000 clones, with around 86% seen just once and around 1.2% held by the top ten. The material sequenced was PBMCs. This TCR was sampled from a young woman in good health and CMV-seropositive.

The CDR3 is CASSERGPGPEKLFF. The CDR3 DNA reads as TGTGCCAGCAGTGAAAGGGGGCCAGGGCCCGAAAAACTGTTTTTT. This chain connects TRBV6-1 to TRBJ1-4; 7 nucleotides agree with TRBD1. After removal of 2 bases from V and 8 bases from J, the junction contained 8 bases not matched to a gene. The CDR3 consists of 15 residues. Germline V gives CDR1 MNHNS, CDR2 SASEGT.